This T cell receptor beta chain is from a study of metastatic and nonmetastatic thyroid tumors. Overall study context: Across blood and tumor or nodule tissue, repertoires from malignant and benign thyroid patients were compared with one another. Study-level results: A significant increase in TCR beta diversity was reportedly seen in malignant thyroid tumors relative to benign nodules, in blood and tumor.

TCRdb re-called clones via MiXCR from the PCR reads. The data show approximately 15,000 clones, under 40% seen once. Until they underwent thyroid surgery, no patient had received any treatment. This clone was seen ten or more times. The antigen remains unidentified. The same CDR3 also results from other DNA sequences found in this sample. CDR3 size: 17 residues. Unmatched junction bases numbered 18, after V lost 5 bases and J lost 3 bases. CDR1 and CDR2 (germline): DFQATT, SNEGSKA (reference sequence). The TCR comes from a male donor with papillary thyroid cancer or a benign thyroid nodule (not recorded which). Some clones in this sample may be carry-over from other donors' samples. Sequences were obtained from tumor tissue. This chain links TRBV20-1 with TRBJ2-7, with TRBD1 matching over 8 bases. The CDR3 DNA reads as TGCAGTGCTCACAACTTCCCGGACAGGGACCCCCACTACGAGCAGTACTTC. Encoded protein: CSAHNFPDRDPHYEQYF.